This T cell receptor beta chain was retrieved from a study of T cells in Graves' hyperthyroidism and ophthalmopathy. Overall study: Before treatment of any kind, peripheral blood was taken at initial diagnosis.

Researchers amplified the TCR beta CDR3 regions from RNA transcripts. TCR CDR3 underwent first-round RT-PCR with the HTBI primer set. A single record per CDR3 protein comes from TCRdb applying MiXCR to the multiplex PCR reads. The sample consists of around 600,000 distinct CDR3 sequences, roughly 15% of them appearing once. Disease duration was under 3 months in the ophthalmopathy patients, who also had a Clinical Activity Score of at least 3 and a NOSPECS grade of at least 4. PBMCs were derived from roughly 9.6 ml fresh peripheral blood. Per germline, CDR1 DFQATT and CDR2 SNEGSKA (reference sequence). Trimming removed 4 bases from V and 5 bases from J; junction bases left unmatched: 3. This CDR3 has 13 residues.

The receptor comes from a woman aged 40-49 years with Graves' ophthalmopathy. Sequenced: blood. V usage is TRBV20-1 and J usage is TRBJ2-1, with 9 nucleotides matching TRBD2. The DNA of the CDR3 is TGCAGTGCTAAGAGCGGGGGGAACAATGAGCAGTTCTTC. Translation: CSAKSGGNNEQFF.